This TCR beta chain was sequenced for a study of T cells in Graves' hyperthyroidism and ophthalmopathy (dated by TCRdb to between 2018 and 2021). As for the study more broadly: Peripheral blood was sampled at the time of initial diagnosis, prior to any treatment. After blood sampling, hyperthyroidism patients were treated with methimazole at a starting dose of 30 mg daily, and ophthalmopathy patients were treated with high-dose intravenous methylprednisolone. The paper reports TCR Vbeta CDR3 sequencing of roughly 140 peripheral blood samples: around 45 ophthalmopathy, under 80 hyperthyroidism and around 17 progressor patients. TCR V-J signatures able to tell the groups apart were searched for in a discovery cohort of more than 90 patients, of whom approximately 40 had Graves' ophthalmopathy and about 60 had stable Graves' hyperthyroidism. Prospective prediction of ophthalmopathy was tested in an independent validation cohort consisting of under 20 hyperthyroidism patients and about 17 patients who later progressed to ophthalmopathy. The study also compared thyroid tissue and blood T-cell repertoires from more than 5 Graves' hyperthyroidism patients. The roughly 94 discovery patients were randomly split 7:3 into training and test sets. General conclusions and limits of the study: Sample size was not statistically predetermined, and investigators were not blinded to group allocation. In validation, the model predicted progression to ophthalmopathy with roughly 66% sensitivity and about 72% specificity, a median of 6.5 months before onset. A 13 V-J signature model separated ophthalmopathy from stable hyperthyroidism, with around 88% sensitivity and just under 84% specificity in cross-validation and 80%/75% in testing. Blood samples also contained most of the expanded thyroid clonotypes (frequency above 0.001), which suggests that blood repertoires may reflect thyroid immune responses.

The TCR beta CDR3 regions were amplified from the RNA transcripts. For the first round of RT-PCR on the TCR CDR3, the HTBI primer set was used together with the Qiagen OneStep RT-PCR kit. A second multiplex PCR round built the libraries, followed by size selection and purification. Sequencing of the libraries was done on an Illumina HiSeq2000 using paired-end 100 bp reads. Concerning the study's data processing: Raw data were processed with SOAPnuke, discarding reads with adapters, uncalled bases, mean Phred below 15, or no exact constant-primer or identifier match. COPE v1.2.5 was used to merge high-quality paired reads, and clonotypes were defined as unique nucleotide sequences. Clonotypes were aligned to IMGT TRBV, TRBD and TRBJ reference segments using MiTCR v1.1. Analysis was restricted to V-J combinations with a frequency above 0.0001, which covered roughly 99% of repertoires. The TCS score was defined as the ratio of F50 (clonal expansion) to E x V (chaos), calculated using BLOSUM62-based TCRdist between CDR3 peptides within each V-J. Welch's t-statistics and random forest reduced roughly 530 V-J features to about 12, which were used in a naive Bayes classifier (R e1071). Using fastp trimming at Q25 and MiXCR clonotype assembly, TCRdb reanalyzed the public sequencing data and kept in-frame beta chains. Each entry is one CDR3 protein sequence, shown with its most common DNA and genes. TCRdb, not the original authors, processed these V and J calls. The sample has hundreds of thousands of distinct CDR3 sequences on record, over 13% of them singletons. The ten largest clones take up around 28% of the sample.

Ophthalmopathy patients had moderately to severely active disease, with a Clinical Activity Score of 3 or more, a NOSPECS grade of 4 or more, and a disease duration of less than 3 months. Any patient with an uncontrolled infection, another autoimmune disease, pregnancy or lactation was excluded. Clinical symptoms, serum thyroxine and TRAb, thyroid ultrasound, and orbital computed tomography formed the basis for the diagnoses. PBMCs were separated from over 9 ml of fresh peripheral blood using Ficoll-Paque density gradient centrifugation. Total RNA was extracted using Trizol reagent, and RNA quality was assessed on an Agilent 2100 Bioanalyzer. This clonotype was observed a few times. Its antigen is unknown. The record has no base qualities; no much larger clone is one base away. The clonotype comes from a man between 50 and 59 years old with Graves' ophthalmopathy. Sequencing used blood.

The DNA sequence follows: TGTGCCAGCAGCTCCCACTCCCTCGGGGGGGGCTACAATGAGCAGTTCTTC. Its protein is CASSSHSLGGGYNEQFF. The rearranged segments are TRBV7-6 and TRBJ2-1, and 8 bases in between align with TRBD2. After removal of 4 bases from V and 3 bases from J, the junction retains 11 bases not matched to a gene. Its CDR3 holds 17 amino acids, cysteine through phenylalanine. Only the CDR3 part of the read is kept: 51 bases, read in frame from the first base. CDR1 and CDR2 were assigned from the germline V gene as SGHVS and FNYEAQ. Extended through the reference TRBV7-6 and TRBJ2-1 proteins, this CDR3 yields the full variable domain: GAGVSQSPRYKVTKRGQDVALRCDPISGHVSLYWYRQALGQGPEFLTYFNYEAQQDKSGLPNDRFSAERPEGSISTLTIQRTEQRDSAMYRCASSSHSLGGGYNEQFFGPGTRLTVL.